A single sample is the source of the 13 T cell receptor beta chains below, sequenced in a study of cytomegalovirus exposure and HLA in healthy donors. The table came from immunoSEQ multiplex PCR; TCRdb's copy has only in-frame clones and leaves some out. The sample lists fewer than 120,000 clones, 88% occurring once. The sample was PBMCs. The source of these receptors is a woman in her thirties in good health and CMV-seropositive.

This chain uses TRBV2 with TRBJ1-6; 9 bases fit TRBD1. Unmatched junction bases numbered 3, after V lost 3 bases and J lost 6 bases. The V gene's germline CDR1 is SNHLY and CDR2 FYNNEI. The CDR3 spans 15 residues. Here the CDR3 DNA reads TGTGCCAGCAGTGACTCACAGGGGGCTAATTCACCCCTCCACTTT. As protein: CASSDSQGANSPLHF.

The V call is TRBV30, the J call TRBJ1-6, with 9 bases matching TRBD1. The germline V gene has CDR1 GTSNPN and CDR2 SVGIG (reference sequence). V shed 5 bases and J 0 bases; nucleotides not matched to a gene: 14. The CDR3 length is 19 residues. CDR3 sequence: CAWGSGTGTAISYNSPLHF. The CDR3 nucleotides read TGTGCCTGGGGAAGCGGGACAGGGACGGCCATCTCCTATAATTCACCCCTCCACTTT. Variable domain in full (rest from reference TRBV30 and TRBJ1-6): SQTIHQWPATLVQPVGSPLSLECTVEGTSNPNLYWYRQAAGRGLQLLFYSVGIGQISSEVPQNLSASRPQDRQFILSSKKLLLSDSGFYLCAWGSGTGTAISYNSPLHFGNGTRLTVT.

The sample holds one count of this clone. J is TRBJ2-3 and V is TRBV30; 7 nucleotides line up with TRBD2. V gave up 3 bases and J gave up 3 bases; unmatched junction bases: 12. Per germline, CDR1 GTSNPN and CDR2 SVGIG (reference sequence). The CDR3 consists of 16 residues. The CDR3 sequence is CAWRDRGRVLTDTQYF. In nucleotides, the CDR3 is TGTGCCTGGAGAGATCGGGGGAGGGTATTGACAGATACGCAGTATTTT.

The rearrangement uses TRBV5-5 and TRBJ2-7; no clear D gene. The CDR3 has 12 residues. Trimming took off 4 bases at V and 7 bases at J, with 12 bases between the two ends. The germline V gene encodes CDR1 SGHKS and CDR2 YYEKEE (reference sequence). This CDR3 is CASSPGFKEQYF. For the CDR3, the DNA is TGTGCCAGCAGCCCAGGATTTAAGGAGCAGTACTTC.

The chain employs TRBV5-1 and TRBJ2-2; unclear D gene. Germline V gene data show CDR1 as SGHRS and CDR2 as YFSETQ. The CDR3 has 18 residues. V was clipped by 0 bases and J by 1 base, with 16 bases between them. CDR3 nucleotides: TGCGCCAGCAGCTTGGTCCCAAACTCAGCAGGGAACACCGGGGAGCTGTTTTTT. Translating gives CASSLVPNSAGNTGELFF.

The chain joins TRBV5-4 to TRBJ2-1; 10 nucleotides match TRBD1. Losses at the gene ends were 4 bases for V and 6 bases for J; bases not matched to a gene: 7. The CDR3 sequence is 15 residues long. Looked up from germline, CDR1 is SGHNT and CDR2 is YYREEE (reference sequence). CDR3 sequence: CASSNRDRGFNEQFF. The CDR3 DNA is TGTGCCAGCAGCAACCGGGACAGGGGATTCAATGAGCAGTTCTTC. Full variable domain (missing parts from reference TRBV5-4 and TRBJ2-1): ETGVTQSPTHLIKTRGQQVTLRCSSQSGHNTVSWYQQALGQGPQFIFQYYREEENGRGNFPPRFSGLQFPNYSSELNVNALELDDSALYLCASSNRDRGFNEQFFGPGTRLTVL.

The V gene is TRBV6-5, the J gene TRBJ1-5, with no clear D. Trimming stripped 4 bases from V and 3 bases from J, with 7 bases between. CDR1 is MNHEY, CDR2 SVGAGI, per germline. This CDR3 is 13 amino acids long. The CDR3 DNA is TGTGCCAGCAGTTTCGGACTCAATCAGCCCCAGCATTTT. It translates to CASSFGLNQPQHF.

This chain joins TRBV4-3 and TRBJ1-1; tentative D call: TRBD1 (6 bases). V was pared by 1 base and J by 4 bases, with 10 bases between. This CDR3 has 14 residues. CDR1 is LGHNA and CDR2 is YSLEER in the germline V gene. The CDR3 DNA reads as TGCGCCAGCAGCCAAGTTACAGGGCCCACTGAAGCTTTCTTT. Amino acid sequence: CASSQVTGPTEAFF.

This sequence joins TRBV15 and TRBJ2-7; weak D call: TRBD2 (6 bases). The CDR3 extends over 14 amino acids. In germline, CDR1 is LNHNV, CDR2 YYDKDF (reference sequence). Trimming took off 1 base at V and 0 bases at J, with 7 bases between the two ends. CDR3 DNA sequence: TGTGCCACCAGCAGAGGGGGGGACTCCTACGAGCAGTACTTC. Encoded protein: CATSRGGDSYEQYF.

The chain has TRBV7-3 and TRBJ2-3; 10 bases are shared with TRBD1. Germline V gene data show CDR1 as SGHTA and CDR2 as FQGTGA. This CDR3 is 16 amino acids long. V trimming: 4 bases; J trimming: 3 bases; junction bases outside the gene matches: 7. CDR3 DNA sequence: TGTGCCAGCAGCTCGTATCCGGGACAGGGGACAGATACGCAGTATTTT. Translating gives CASSSYPGQGTDTQYF.

This clone was counted once. The J gene is TRBJ2-7, the V gene TRBV5-1; possible D gene TRBD1, 6 bases. Germline V gene sequence: CDR1 SGHRS, CDR2 YFSETQ. The CDR3 totals 14 residues. The germline V and J ends were trimmed by 0 bases and 2 bases, with 9 bases remaining between them. CDR3 sequence: CASSLVGTTYEQYF. The CDR3, as DNA: TGCGCCAGCAGCTTGGTAGGGACAACCTACGAGCAGTACTTC.

The chain recombines TRBV5-4 with TRBJ2-7, with 7 bases matching TRBD2. V trimming: 2 bases; J trimming: 3 bases; junction bases outside the gene matches: 8. Looked up from germline, CDR1 is SGHNT and CDR2 is YYREEE (reference sequence). The CDR3 covers 15 residues. The CDR3 DNA sequence: TGTGCCAGCAGCTTCGGGGGAGGGAGCGGCTACGAGCAGTACTTC. Its protein is CASSFGGGSGYEQYF. Supplemented by reference TRBV5-4 and TRBJ2-7, the full variable domain reads ETGVTQSPTHLIKTRGQQVTLRCSSQSGHNTVSWYQQALGQGPQFIFQYYREEENGRGNFPPRFSGLQFPNYSSELNVNALELDDSALYLCASSFGGGSGYEQYFGPGTRLTVT.

The V and J genes are TRBV9 and TRBJ1-2; 8 bases line up with TRBD1. Germline assignment: CDR1 SGDLS and CDR2 YYNGEE. Losses at the gene ends were 3 bases for V and 4 bases for J; bases not matched to a gene: 5. The CDR3 consists of 14 residues. CDR3 region: CASSGTGLGYGYTF. CDR3 bases: TGTGCCAGCAGCGGGACAGGGTTAGGCTATGGCTACACCTTC. The full variable domain, rest sourced from reference TRBV9 and TRBJ1-2, is DSGVTQTPKHLITATGQRVTLRCSPRSGDLSVYWYQQSLDQGLQFLIQYYNGEERAKGNILERFSAQQFPDLHSELNLSSLELGDSALYFCASSGTGLGYGYTFGSGTRLTVV.